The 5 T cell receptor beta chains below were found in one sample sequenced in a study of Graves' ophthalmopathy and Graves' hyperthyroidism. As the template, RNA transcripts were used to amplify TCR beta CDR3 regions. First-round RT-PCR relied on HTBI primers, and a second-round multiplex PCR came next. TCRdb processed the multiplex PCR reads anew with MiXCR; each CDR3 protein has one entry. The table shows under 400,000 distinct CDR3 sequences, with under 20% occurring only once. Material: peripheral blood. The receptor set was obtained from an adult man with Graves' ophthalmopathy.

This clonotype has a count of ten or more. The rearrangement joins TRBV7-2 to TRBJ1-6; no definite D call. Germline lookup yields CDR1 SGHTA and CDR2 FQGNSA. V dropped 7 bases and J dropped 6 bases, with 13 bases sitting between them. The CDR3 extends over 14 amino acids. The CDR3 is CASTHDHINSPLHF. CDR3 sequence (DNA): TGTGCCAGCACACACGACCATATTAATTCACCCCTCCACTTT.

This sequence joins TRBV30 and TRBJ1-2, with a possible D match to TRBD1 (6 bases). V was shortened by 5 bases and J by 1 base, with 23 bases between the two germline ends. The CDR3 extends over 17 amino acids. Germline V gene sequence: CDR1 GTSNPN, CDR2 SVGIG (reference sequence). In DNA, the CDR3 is TGTGCCTGGGCCCTCCTGGCTGTGGCAGGGGATAACTATGGCTACACCTTC. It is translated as CAWALLAVAGDNYGYTF.

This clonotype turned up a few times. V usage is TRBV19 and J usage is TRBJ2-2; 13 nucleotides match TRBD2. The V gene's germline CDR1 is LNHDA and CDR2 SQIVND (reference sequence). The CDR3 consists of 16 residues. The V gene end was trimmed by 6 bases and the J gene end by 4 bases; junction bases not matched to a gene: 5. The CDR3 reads CASRRTSGRRTGELFF. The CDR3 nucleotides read TGTGCCAGTAGGAGGACTAGCGGGAGACGCACCGGGGAGCTGTTTTTT.

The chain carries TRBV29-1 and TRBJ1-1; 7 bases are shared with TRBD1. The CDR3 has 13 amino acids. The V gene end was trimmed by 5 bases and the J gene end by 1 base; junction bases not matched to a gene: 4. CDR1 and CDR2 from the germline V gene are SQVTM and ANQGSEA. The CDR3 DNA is TGCAGCGTTTCCGGGACAGCGAACACTGAAGCTTTCTTT. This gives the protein CSVSGTANTEAFF.

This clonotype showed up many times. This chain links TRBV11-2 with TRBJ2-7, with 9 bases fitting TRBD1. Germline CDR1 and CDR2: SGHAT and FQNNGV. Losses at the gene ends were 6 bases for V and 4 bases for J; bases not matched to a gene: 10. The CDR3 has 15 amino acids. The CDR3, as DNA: TGTGCCAGCAGAAACCCGGGACAGGGTAAATACGAGCAGTACTTC. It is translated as CASRNPGQGKYEQYF.